These 15 T cell receptor beta chains were all obtained from the same sample, sequenced in a study of shared clonotypes between healthy human individuals. Method: immunoSEQ multiplex PCR; TCRdb's copy keeps in-frame clones and lacks some. The sample includes around 500,000 clones, 81% seen only once; the top ten take approximately 12%. The sequenced sample consisted of PBMCs. Receptor source: a woman aged 35 to 49 in good health. Some clones in this sample may be carry-over from other donors' samples.

Worth noting for this clone: This likely traces to a read error, being one base from a far larger clone. This CDR3 is also generated by other DNA sequences in the sample. CDR3: CASSRARIYYGYTF. The CDR3 nucleotides read TGCGCCAGCAGTAGGGCTCGGATATACTATGGCTACACCTTC. This chain links TRBV2 with TRBJ1-2; D not resolved. CDR1 is SNHLY, CDR2 FYNNEI, per germline. The CDR3 contains 14 residues.

Turning to this clone: A far larger clone is one base from this, pointing to a likely read error. The chain has TRBV18 and TRBJ1-1; D is possibly TRBD1 (6 bases). The V end was cut by 4 bases, the J end by 1 base, with 13 bases between. This CDR3 region has 15 residues. The V gene's germline CDR1 is KGHSH and CDR2 LQKENI. CDR3 coding DNA: TGTGCCAGCTCACAACCGGGGGGACAGAACACTGAAGCTTTCTTT. As protein: CASSQPGGQNTEAFF.

About this clone: It differs at one base from a far larger clone, so likely a read error. This sample includes further DNA sequences coding for the same CDR3. V usage is TRBV5-1 and J usage is TRBJ2-5, with 9 bases matching TRBD1. Germline V gene data show CDR1 as SGHRS and CDR2 as YFSETQ. This CDR3 region has 14 residues. The V gene end was trimmed by 2 bases and the J gene end by 5 bases; junction bases not matched to a gene: 4. CDR3 bases: TGCGCCAGCAGCTTACAGGGGGCTGGGGAGACCCAGTACTTC. It specifies CASSLQGAGETQYF.

Note on this clone: One base separates it from a far larger clone, so it is likely a read error. The rearrangement uses TRBV7-2 and TRBJ1-2, with a weak D call TRBD1 (5 bases). Germline V gene lookup returns CDR1 SGHTA and CDR2 FQGNSA. This CDR3 is built from 14 residues. V was clipped by 5 bases and J by 0 bases, with 10 bases between them. CDR3 sequence: CASSLDRANYGYTF. Written as DNA, the CDR3 is TGTGCCAGCAGCCTAGACAGAGCTAACTATGGCTACACCTTC. Combining the CDR3 with reference TRBV7-2 and TRBJ1-2 gives the whole variable domain GAGVSQSPSNKVTEKGKDVELRCDPISGHTALYWYRQSLGQGLEFLIYFQGNSAPDKSGLPSDRFSAERTGGSVSTLTIQRTQQEDSAVYLCASSLDRANYGYTFGSGTRLTVV.

This chain links TRBV11-2 with TRBJ2-2; 8 positions agree with TRBD1. V lost 2 bases, J lost 4 bases, and 3 bases stayed unmatched. CDR3 length equals 15 residues. Germline CDR1 and CDR2: SGHAT and FQNNGV. CDR3 residues: CASSLPRGLTGELFF. CDR3 DNA sequence: TGTGCCAGCAGCTTACCCAGGGGGCTCACCGGGGAGCTGTTTTTT.

The CDR3, as DNA: TGTGCCAGCAGCCATGGTGGGACTAGCGGGCTGGGGGTCTACAATGAGCAGTTCTTC. Protein: CASSHGGTSGLGVYNEQFF. The V call is TRBV4-2, the J call TRBJ2-1, with 12 positions matching TRBD2. V trimming: 3 bases; J trimming: 3 bases; junction bases outside the gene matches: 12. This CDR3 is built from 19 residues. CDR1 and CDR2 from the germline V gene are LGHNA and YNFKEQ.

On this clone itself: The identical CDR3 is also encoded by other nucleotide sequences in the sample. This chain links TRBV7-8 with TRBJ2-6; D gene uncertain. With 2 bases removed from V and 1 base from J, the gap between germline ends came to 9 bases. Per the germline V gene, CDR1 is SGHVS and CDR2 is FQNEAQ. This CDR3 comprises 16 residues. CDR3 sequence (DNA): TGTGCCAGCAGCTTAACAGCTAGTTCTGGGGCCAACGTCCTGACTTTC. Translated, it gives CASSLTASSGANVLTF.

V gene TRBV7-2 combines with J gene TRBJ2-7; 8 nucleotides agree with TRBD1. The CDR3 runs to 14 residues. V dropped 4 bases and J dropped 6; count of bases not matched to a gene: 8. Germline-derived CDR1 and CDR2 are SGHTA and FQGNSA. The CDR3 region has the DNA TGTGCCAGCAGCTCCGGACAGGGAATTGGCGAGCAGTACTTC. This encodes CASSSGQGIGEQYF.

The chain couples TRBV25-1 to TRBJ1-2; D possibly corresponds to TRBD1 (5 bases). Germline V lookup: CDR1 MGHDK, CDR2 SYGVNS. Trimming removed 4 bases from V and 8 bases from J, with 17 bases in between. There are 14 residues in the CDR3. CDR3 in amino acids: CASSVPGSPGGYTF. DNA for the CDR3: TGTGCCAGCAGTGTCCCAGGATCCCCAGGGGGCTACACCTTC.

On this clone itself: A far larger clone is a single base away, which makes a read error likely. The chain couples TRBV4-2 to TRBJ2-1; 12 bases line up with TRBD2. The germline CDR1 and CDR2 sequences are LGHNA and YNFKEQ. The CDR3 consists of 16 residues. The CDR3 nucleotides are TGTGCCAGCGGCCAGGCGACTAGCGGGAGTTACAATGAGCAGTTCTTC. Its protein is CASGQATSGSYNEQFF.

V is TRBV30 and J is TRBJ2-3, with a weak D call TRBD2 (7 bases). Trimming took 5 bases from V and 5 from J, leaving 17 bases between them. CDR3 size: 14 residues. Germline V gene sequence: CDR1 GTSNPN, CDR2 SVGIG (reference sequence). The CDR3 DNA reads as TGTGCCTGGCGCAGGGGAGGGTGGGGAGATACGCAGTATTTT. This encodes CAWRRGGWGDTQYF.

The CDR3 protein is CASSFSPLGELFF. CDR3 nucleotide sequence: TGTGCCAGCAGCTTCTCGCCTTTGGGGGAGCTGTTTTTT. The chain joins TRBV11-2 to TRBJ2-2; D is uncertain. CDR3 length: 13 residues. Germline V gene data show CDR1 as SGHAT and CDR2 as FQNNGV. With 3 bases removed from V and 8 bases from J, the gap between germline ends came to 10 bases.

The chain couples TRBV13 to TRBJ1-1; D not certain. Germline V CDR1 and CDR2: PRHDT, FYEKMQ (reference sequence). This CDR3 is built from 14 residues. V was pared by 0 bases and J by 5 bases, with 10 bases between. The CDR3, as DNA: TGTGCCAGCAGCTTAGGAGAAGTGGGGACTGAAGCTTTCTTT. Translated, it gives CASSLGEVGTEAFF. Filled out from reference TRBV13 and TRBJ1-1, the complete variable domain reads AAGVIQSPRHLIKEKRETATLKCYPIPRHDTVYWYQQGPGQDPQFLISFYEKMQSDKGSIPDRFSAQQFSDYHSELNMSSLELGDSALYFCASSLGEVGTEAFFGQGTRLTVV.

The chain has TRBV6-1 and TRBJ2-7, with unresolved D. The V gene's germline CDR1 is MNHNS and CDR2 SASEGT. V shed 2 bases and J shed 6 bases, with 14 bases lying between them. This CDR3 contains 14 residues. CDR3 in DNA: TGTGCCAGCAGTGAACGGCTCCCCGGGCTCGAGCAGTACTTC. Translation: CASSERLPGLEQYF.

This rearrangement joins TRBV5-8 to TRBJ2-2; D call uncertain. In germline, CDR1 is SGHTS, CDR2 YDEGEE. CDR3 length: 17 residues. V lost 0 bases and J lost 1, with 13 bases in between. This chain's CDR3 is CASSLVLAGLNTGELFF. The CDR3 nucleotides read TGTGCCAGCAGCTTGGTTTTGGCAGGCCTGAACACCGGGGAGCTGTTTTTT.